This T cell receptor beta chain was observed in a study of vaccination and CD4 T cells after COVID-19. On the study more broadly: Post-vaccine specimens were obtained a median roughly 70 days after dose two (range 14 to 241).

Study-level findings and limits: Convalescent patients displayed a median approximately 90% of reactive clones emerging only post-vaccination.

Cultured CD4+ T cell DNA was sequenced using the Oncomine TCR Beta short-read assay. After culture, CD4+ T cells served as the source for genomic DNA extraction. TCRdb reanalysed the PCR reads using MiXCR and keeps one entry per CDR3 protein. Altogether thousands of distinct CDR3 sequences are present, roughly 44% being singletons, with the ten largest covering around 46%. V shed 4 bases and J shed 5 bases, with 8 bases lying between them. CDR3 length equals 11 residues. Germline V gene lookup returns CDR1 SQVTM and CDR2 ANQGSEA. With regard to this clonotype: What it binds is not known.

The treatment: approximately 9-day PBMC culture with coronavirus spike peptide pools or control peptides (ViraFEST assay). With about 10 ug/ml peptide pools and about 9.6 IU/ml IL-2, PBMCs were cultured at 2 million to 2.5 million per well. This chain links TRBV29-1 with TRBJ1-2; unclear D gene. Sequences were obtained from CD4+ T cells from blood, cultured in vitro. The clonotype comes from a human donor who had recovered from COVID-19. Here the CDR3 DNA reads TGCAGCGTTGGGAACGAATATGGCTACACCTTC. The encoded protein is CSVGNEYGYTF. Full variable domain (remainder filled in from reference TRBV29-1 and TRBJ1-2): SAVISQKPSRDICQRGTSLTIQCQVDSQVTMMFWYRQQPGQSLTLIATANQGSEATYESGFVIDKFPISRPNLTFSTLTVSNMSPEDSSIYLCSVGNEYGYTFGSGTRLTVV.